This TCR beta chain was sequenced for a study of blood T cell repertoires in COVID-19. CDR1 and CDR2 from the germline V gene are MDHEN and SYDVKM. The CDR3 runs to 13 residues. Trimming shortened V by 8 bases and J by 7 bases, and 18 bases separated the two germline ends. This table comes from immunoSEQ multiplex PCR, and its TCRdb copy is limited to in-frame clones, with some not included. The sample has roughly 250,000 clones; 65% to 85% are singletons. V is TRBV28 and J is TRBJ2-7, with D unclear. The receptor was isolated from a woman aged 35 to 49 with active or convalescent COVID-19. The material sequenced was peripheral blood. The CDR3 spells CASRNQATGEQYV. CDR3 bases: TGTGCCAGCCGCAACCAGGCCACTGGGGAGCAGTACGTC.